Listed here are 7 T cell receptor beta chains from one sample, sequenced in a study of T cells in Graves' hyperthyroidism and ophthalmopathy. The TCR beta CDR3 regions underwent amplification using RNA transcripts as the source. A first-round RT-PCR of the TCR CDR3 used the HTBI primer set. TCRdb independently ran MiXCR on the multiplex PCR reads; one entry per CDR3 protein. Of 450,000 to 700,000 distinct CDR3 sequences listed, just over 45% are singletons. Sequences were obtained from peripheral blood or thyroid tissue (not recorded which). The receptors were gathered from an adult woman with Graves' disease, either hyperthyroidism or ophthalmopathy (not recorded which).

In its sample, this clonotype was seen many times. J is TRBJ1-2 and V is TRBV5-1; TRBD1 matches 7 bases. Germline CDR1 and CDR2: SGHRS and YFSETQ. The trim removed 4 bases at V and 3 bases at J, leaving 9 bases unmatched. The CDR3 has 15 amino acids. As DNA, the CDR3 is TGCGCCAGCAGCGCCGGACAGGATGCATACTATGGCTACACCTTC. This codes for CASSAGQDAYYGYTF. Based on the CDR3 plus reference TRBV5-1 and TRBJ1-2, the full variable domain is KAGVTQTPRYLIKTRGQQVTLSCSPISGHRSVSWYQQTPGQGLQFLFEYFSETQRNKGNFPGRFSGRQFSNSRSEMNVSTLELGDSALYLCASSAGQDAYYGYTFGSGTRLTVV.

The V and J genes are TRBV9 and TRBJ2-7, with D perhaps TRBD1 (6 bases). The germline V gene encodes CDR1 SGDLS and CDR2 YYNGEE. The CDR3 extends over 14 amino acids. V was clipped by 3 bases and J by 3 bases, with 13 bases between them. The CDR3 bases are TGTGCCAGCAGCGCCTTAGGGGGATACTACGAGCAGTACTTC. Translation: CASSALGGYYEQYF.

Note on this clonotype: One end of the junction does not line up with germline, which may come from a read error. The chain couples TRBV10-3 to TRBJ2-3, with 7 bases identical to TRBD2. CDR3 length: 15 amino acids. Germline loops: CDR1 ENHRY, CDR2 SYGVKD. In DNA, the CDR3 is TGTGCCATCGGTGAAACTAGCGTGGGCACAGATACGCAGTATTTT. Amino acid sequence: CAIGETSVGTDTQYF.

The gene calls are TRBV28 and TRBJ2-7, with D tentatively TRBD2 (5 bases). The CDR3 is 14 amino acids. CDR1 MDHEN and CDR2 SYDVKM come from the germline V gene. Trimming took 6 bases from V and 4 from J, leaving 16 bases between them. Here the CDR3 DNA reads TGTGCCAGCAGCCGGTCGGGCGCGGGTTACGAGCAGTACTTC. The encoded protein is CASSRSGAGYEQYF.

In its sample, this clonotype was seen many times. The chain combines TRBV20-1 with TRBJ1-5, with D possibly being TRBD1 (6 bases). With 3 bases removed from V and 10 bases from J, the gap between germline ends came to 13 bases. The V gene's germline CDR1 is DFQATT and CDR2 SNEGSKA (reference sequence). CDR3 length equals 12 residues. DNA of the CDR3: TGCAGTGCTAGGGGGGCAGAGCCACCCCAGCATTTT. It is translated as CSARGAEPPQHF.

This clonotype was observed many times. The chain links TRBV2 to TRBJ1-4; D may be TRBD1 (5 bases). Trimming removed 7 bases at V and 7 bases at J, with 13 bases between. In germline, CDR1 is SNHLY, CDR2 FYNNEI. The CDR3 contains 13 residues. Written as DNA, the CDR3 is TGTGCCAGCAAGGTCAGGGTGACTGAAAAACTGTTTTTT. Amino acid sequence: CASKVRVTEKLFF.

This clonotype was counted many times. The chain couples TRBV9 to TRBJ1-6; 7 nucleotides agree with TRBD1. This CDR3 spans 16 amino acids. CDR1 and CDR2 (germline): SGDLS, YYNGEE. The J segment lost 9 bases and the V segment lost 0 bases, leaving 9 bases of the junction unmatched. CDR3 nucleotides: TGTGCCAGCAGCGTAGACCCCGGGACAGCAATTTCACCCCTCCACTTT. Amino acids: CASSVDPGTAISPLHF. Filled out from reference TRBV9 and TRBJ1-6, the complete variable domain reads DSGVTQTPKHLITATGQRVTLRCSPRSGDLSVYWYQQSLDQGLQFLIQYYNGEERAKGNILERFSAQQFPDLHSELNLSSLELGDSALYFCASSVDPGTAISPLHFGNGTRLTVT.